These T cell receptor beta chains were read from a single sample in a study of ipilimumab plus nivolumab after autologous stem cell transplantation. Data came from immunoSEQ multiplex PCR; TCRdb stores just in-frame clones and leaves some out. The sample yields roughly 16,000 clones, more than 60% seen once. The sequenced sample was PBMCs, obtained in a trial of ipilimumab plus nivolumab as post-transplant consolidation. These receptors were obtained from a male donor with diffuse large B-cell lymphoma. Each CDR3 is given with its conserved first and last residue. The D gene is left open where the match is weak. Clone sizes are given selectively: once, few, many, or a class where the clone is expanded.

j_call v_call d_call clone_size cdr3_nt cdr3_aa
TRBJ1-2 TRBV6-1 TRBD1 few TGTGCCAGCAGTTGGACAGGGGCTGAGGATGGCTACACCTTC CASSWTGAEDGYTF
TRBJ2-2 TRBV7-2 TRBD1 - TGTGCCAGCAGCCGACAGGGAATCGGAACCGGGGAGCTGTTTTTT CASSRQGIGTGELFF
TRBJ1-1 TRBV19 - once TGTGCCAGTAAACAGCCCCTGAACACTGAAGCTTTCTTT CASKQPLNTEAFF
TRBJ1-3 TRBV14 - - TGTGCCAGCAGCAATTCTCAGCAGGGACTTGGAAACACCATATATTTT CASSNSQQGLGNTIYF
TRBJ2-1 TRBV5-1 TRBD2 - TGCGCCAGCAGTTCAGGGACTAGCGGGGTTAATGAGCAGTTCTTC CASSSGTSGVNEQFF
TRBJ2-3 TRBV7-3 TRBD1 - TGTGCCAGCAGCTCGGGACAGGCCTTCACAGATACGCAGTATTTT CASSSGQAFTDTQYF
TRBJ2-1 TRBV2 - - TGTGCCAGCAGTGAAAACAGGGAAAATGAGCAGTTCTTC CASSENRENEQFF
TRBJ1-5 TRBV7-3 - once TGTGCCAGCAGCCCTAACAGGGTGGCCCAGCATTTT CASSPNRVAQHF
TRBJ2-1 TRBV19 TRBD1 - TGTGCCAGTAGCAAAGCCGGACAGGGGATATGGGCTGAGCAGTTCTTC CASSKAGQGIWAEQFF
TRBJ2-5 TRBV27 TRBD2 - TGTGCCAGCAGCCCCCGGGCGGGAGGCCAAGAGACCCAGTACTTC CASSPRAGGQETQYF
TRBJ2-7 TRBV29-1 - - TGCAGCGTCCAGATCCTGAGCTCCTACGAGCAGTACTTC CSVQILSSYEQYF
TRBJ2-7 TRBV4-2 - - TGTGCCAGCAGCCAAGATCTCTCCGCTAGCCGCCACGAGCAGTACTTC CASSQDLSASRHEQYF
TRBJ1-2 TRBV6-1 - - TGTGCCAGCAGTGACTCCAGCTATGGCTACACCTTC CASSDSSYGYTF
TRBJ2-3 TRBV29-1 - - TGCAGCGCCGAGGGAACTAGCACAGATACGCAGTATTTT CSAEGTSTDTQYF
TRBJ2-7 TRBV30 TRBD2 few TGTGCCTGGAGTACCCGACTAGCGGGGGGCTACGAGCAGTACTTC CAWSTRLAGGYEQYF
TRBJ2-2 TRBV2 - few TGTGCCAGCAGGGTCACCGGGGAGCTGTTTTTT CASRVTGELFF
TRBJ2-6 TRBV19 - - TGTGCCAGTAGTATAGAGGAGGGAAGGACTGGGGCCAACGTCCTGACTTTC CASSIEEGRTGANVLTF
TRBJ1-2 TRBV28 TRBD1 - TGTGCCAGCTGTAGTGGGACAGCGAACGGCTACACCTTC CASCSGTANGYTF
TRBJ2-7 TRBV5-1 - - TGCGCCAGCAGCTTGGCCTCTACAAACTACGAGCAGTACTTC CASSLASTNYEQYF
TRBJ1-6 TRBV7-8 - medium-sized TGTGCCAGTGCTCTTGGGAGCTCCTATAATTCACCCCTCCACTTT CASALGSSYNSPLHF
TRBJ1-5 TRBV18 - - TGTGCCAGCTCCGCGGGGTTTACCGGCCAGCCCCAGCATTTT CASSAGFTGQPQHF
TRBJ2-7 TRBV11-2 - - TGTGCCAGCAGCTTAAGTGGTACCCCGTACTTC CASSLSGTPYF
TRBJ1-4 TRBV30 - - TGTGCCTGGAGTTCTACGACCCTTGAAAAACTGTTTTTT CAWSSTTLEKLFF
TRBJ1-5 TRBV5-8 - - TGTGCCAGCAGCTTGGGGGGGGTGGAACAGCCCCAGCATTTT CASSLGGVEQPQHF
TRBJ1-2 TRBV30 - - TGTGCCTGGAGTGTAGGGCCCAATGGCTACACCTTC CAWSVGPNGYTF
TRBJ1-1 TRBV27 TRBD1 - TGTGCCAGCACGGACAGGGGGTCTGGTGAAGCTTTCTTT CASTDRGSGEAFF